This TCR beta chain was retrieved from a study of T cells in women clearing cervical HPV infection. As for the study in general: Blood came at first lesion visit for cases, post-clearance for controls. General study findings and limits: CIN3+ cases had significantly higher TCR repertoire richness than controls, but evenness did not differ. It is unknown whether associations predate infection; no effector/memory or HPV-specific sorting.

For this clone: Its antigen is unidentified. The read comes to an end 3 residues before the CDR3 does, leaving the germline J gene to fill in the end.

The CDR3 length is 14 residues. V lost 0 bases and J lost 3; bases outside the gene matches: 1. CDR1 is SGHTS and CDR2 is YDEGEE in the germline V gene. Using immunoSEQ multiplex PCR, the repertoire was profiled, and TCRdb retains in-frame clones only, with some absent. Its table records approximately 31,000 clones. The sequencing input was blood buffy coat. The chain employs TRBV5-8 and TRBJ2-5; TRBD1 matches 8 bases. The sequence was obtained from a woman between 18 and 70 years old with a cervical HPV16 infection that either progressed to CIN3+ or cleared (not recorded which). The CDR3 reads CASSLGQGKETQYF. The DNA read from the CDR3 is TGTGCCAGCAGCTTGGGACAGGGGAAAGAGACC.